This T cell receptor beta chain appears in the sequencing data of a study of shared clonotypes between healthy human individuals (dated by TCRdb to 2019 to 2021). About the investigation overall: Two women and a few men aged 18 to 49 years were included in the cohort. Different laboratories and diverse techniques were used to prepare libraries and sequence TCR repertoires, to increase sequencing depth and limit assay-specific biases. To estimate repertoire size and how much clonotype sharing occurs between individuals, the study deeply sequenced the blood TCR repertoires of about 5 healthy adults. Leukapheresis yielded between about 0.85 and 10 billion PBMCs per donor.

Comment on this clone: The antigen it binds to is not known. Base qualities are missing; no much larger clone stands one base away.

Points the paper makes about the study in general: Pairwise subsampling indicated that sequencing depth was expected to affect the degree of clonotype sharing among donors. Sampling was restricted to blood, and TCR repertoires in tissue are likely to differ from TCR repertoires in blood. The small number of donors limited the genetic and exposure-history diversity represented.

Using the deep immunoSEQ assay, TCR CDR3 regions were amplified from genomic DNA by multiplex PCR. For each cell subset, the extracted genomic DNA was distributed evenly across all wells of several immunoSEQ 96-well plates, and each plate served as one replicate. For unsorted PBMC, around 330 ng genomic DNA, equal to 30,000 or so T cell genomes, was loaded into each replicate PCR. Genomic DNA from unsorted PBMC was sequenced over ten immunoSEQ deep assay plates. The purified libraries were quantified using a Qubit 3.0 fluorometer, sized with a Bioanalyzer 2100, and then quantified again using the KAPA Library Quantification kit. Each immunoSEQ 96-well plate was sequenced on its own single-read 150-cycle Illumina NextSeq 550 flow cell. From the authors' description of their analysis: Because the immunoSEQ output included only junctional sequences and no quality scores, the filtering could not be the same as the filtering used for full-length reads. Sequences were annotated with PyIR, a Python wrapper for IgBLAST v1.9, using IMGT germline references to assign V/J genes and CDR3. Reads were removed for weak V/J assignments (E-value above 1e-6), missing CDR3, stop codons, out-of-frame junctions, or ambiguous translated residues. A V3J clonotype was defined by an identical inferred V gene, J gene, and CDR3 amino acid sequence. Percentage overlap between repertoires was computed as shared unique clonotypes divided by the size of the smaller repertoire. Repertoire richness was assessed with RTK rarefaction, the Chao1 estimator, and Recon v2.1 estimates of unobserved clonotypes. This immuneACCESS table, as held by TCRdb, lists in-frame sequences with V and J called but not all clones. Of the missing ones, under half trace to an unresolved V gene in checked studies; the others have no known cause. Clone size and V and J calls were adopted from that table, with D and trimming inferred from the DNA. The sample includes about 480,000 clones, with about four fifths observed a single time. The biggest ten clones account for about an eighth of the sample.

Donors were healthy HIV-negative adults with no recently reported acute infections or vaccinations. Every donor was a Caucasian adult residing in Nashville, Tennessee, USA. For unsorted samples, tens of millions of PBMCs were counted and genomic DNA was extracted with the QIAamp DNA Blood Mini kit. Blood was collected by leukapheresis, and PBMCs were isolated by Ficoll-Histopaque density gradient centrifugation and then cryopreserved in liquid nitrogen vapor phase. Via the germline V gene, CDR1 is SNHLY and CDR2 FYNNEI. The CDR3 contains 14 residues, cysteine and phenylalanine counted. Only CDR3 DNA remains: 42 bases, in frame from the first base. V lost 4 bases and J lost 4 bases, and the count of bases not matched to a germline gene is 6.

The TCR sequence derives from a woman aged 40 to 50 in good health. Some clones in this sample may be carry-over from other donors' samples. The V gene is TRBV2 and the J gene is TRBJ2-7; 8 central nucleotides agree with TRBD1. The sequencing sample was made of PBMCs. The CDR3 has the sequence CASSAGRGQYEQYF. The nucleotide sequence is TGTGCCAGCAGTGCGGGCAGGGGGCAGTACGAGCAGTACTTC.